This TCR beta chain was sequenced in a study of neurological immune-mediated disorders. From the 5' RACE reads, TCRdb called clonotypes with MiXCR, one entry per CDR3 protein. The sample holds over 45,000 distinct CDR3 sequences, roughly 23% seen once. V was clipped by 4 bases and J by 6 bases; unmatched bases: 11. Germline CDR1 reads SGHTA; CDR2 reads FQGNSA. CDR3 length: 16 residues. In this sample, this clonotype turned up many times. The sequenced material came from PBMCs. The chain joins TRBV7-2 to TRBJ1-5; TRBD1 matches at 8 bases. This TCR came from a woman between 65 and 79 years old in good health. The CDR3 spells CASSSNTGGFGQPQHF. The CDR3, as DNA: TGTGCCAGCAGCTCCAATACAGGGGGTTTCGGTCAGCCCCAGCATTTT.